This T cell receptor (beta chain) appears in the sequencing data of a study of vaccination effects on CD4 cells after COVID-19. Turning to this clone: What it binds is not known.

Ahead of sequencing, the ViraFEST assay grew antigen-specific CD4+ T cells using viral peptide pools. Following culture for roughly 10 days, CD4+ T cells were isolated. Vaccinees lacked prior SARS-CoV-2 infection and tested negative for nucleocapsid antibodies. J lost 7 bases, V lost 6 bases, and 9 bases had no gene match. Germline values: CDR1 MNHEY, CDR2 SVGEGT. This CDR3 contains 14 residues. Data came from immunoSEQ multiplex PCR; TCRdb stores just in-frame clones and leaves some out. The sample holds 30,000 to 40,000 clones; roughly 76% are singletons and the top ten take approximately 24%. The starting material was CD4+ T cells from PBMCs cultured with SARS-CoV-2 spike peptides, obtained before COVID-19 vaccination. V and J are TRBV6-2 or TRBV6-3 and TRBJ1-5; 7 nucleotides line up with TRBD1. The sequence was collected from a human donor who received a COVID-19 vaccine. CDR3 nucleotides: TGTGCCAGCAGCCGATCCGGGACAGTACAGCCCCAGCATTTT. This gives the protein CASSRSGTVQPQHF.